This record concerns one T cell receptor (beta chain) sequence. What it binds is not known. These data are taken from a study of T cell responses to AZD1222 COVID-19 vaccine. Study details: Combined were second doses at about 4 or about 12 weeks. Study-wide points: Only a handful of individuals given AZD1222 were seropositive at baseline.

The method was immunoSEQ multiplex PCR; TCRdb's version includes in-frame clones alone and lacks a portion of them. The sample holds 150,000 to 200,000 clones, around 92% seen once. Germline CDR1 MNHEY, CDR2 SMNVEV (reference sequence). The CDR3 is 16 residues long. The ends were cut back, 2 bases at V and 9 bases at J, with 17 bases in the middle. The sample consisted of peripheral blood, taken on day 0 of AZD1222 vaccination. The chain recombines TRBV27 with TRBJ1-6, with D tentatively TRBD1 (6 bases). The sequence was obtained from an adult in good health. The CDR3 bases are TGTGCCAGCAGTTTAGCCTTGCTCAGGGGTGGTTCACCCCTCCACTTT. It encodes CASSLALLRGGSPLHF.